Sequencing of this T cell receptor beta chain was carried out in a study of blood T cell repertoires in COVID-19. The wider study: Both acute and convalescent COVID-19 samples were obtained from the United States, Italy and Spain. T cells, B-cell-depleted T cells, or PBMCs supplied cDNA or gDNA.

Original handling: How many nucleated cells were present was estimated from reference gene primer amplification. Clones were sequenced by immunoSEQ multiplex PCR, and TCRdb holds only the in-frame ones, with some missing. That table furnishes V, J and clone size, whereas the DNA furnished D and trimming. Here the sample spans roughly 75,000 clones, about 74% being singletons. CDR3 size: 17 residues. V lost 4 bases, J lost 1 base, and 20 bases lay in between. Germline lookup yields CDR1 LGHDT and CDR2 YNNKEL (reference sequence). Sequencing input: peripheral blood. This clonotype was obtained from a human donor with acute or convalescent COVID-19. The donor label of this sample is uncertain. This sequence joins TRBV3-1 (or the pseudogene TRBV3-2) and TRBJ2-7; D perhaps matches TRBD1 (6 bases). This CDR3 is CASSRNTWGTSSYEQYF. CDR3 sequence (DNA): TGTGCCAGCAGCCGCAATACGTGGGGGACATCTTCCTACGAGCAGTACTTC.